A selection of T cell receptor beta chains follows, all from one sample in a study of blood T cell repertoires in COVID-19. The repertoire was sequenced with immunoSEQ multiplex PCR; TCRdb's copy has only in-frame clones and lacks some. The sample lists around 400,000 clones; about 89% were seen once. The material sequenced was peripheral blood. These receptors all stem from a woman in her 30s with COVID-19, enrolled during active disease. The CDR3 runs from the conserved cysteine through the conserved F or W. Fields, in order: J gene, clone size, V gene, D gene, CDR3 protein, CDR3 DNA. A D gene is named only where the DNA matches it firmly. Some rows mark clone size as missing; the rest say once, few, many or name a class of expanded clone.

TRBJ2-5 | . | TRBV10-3 | TRBD1 | CAISGDRGQETQYF | TGTGCCATCAGTGGGGACAGGGGGCAAGAGACCCAGTACTTC
TRBJ2-3 | . | TRBV15 | TRBD2 | CATSRGRLAGADTQYF | TGTGCCACCAGCAGAGGAAGACTAGCGGGAGCAGATACGCAGTATTTT
TRBJ1-2 | . | TRBV18 | . | CASSPKQGHGYTF | TGTGCCAGCTCACCAAAACAGGGACACGGCTACACCTTC
TRBJ1-1 | . | TRBV10-2 | . | CASSDRLEVRTEAFF | TGCGCCAGCAGTGACCGATTGGAGGTACGCACTGAAGCTTTCTTT
TRBJ2-7 | once | TRBV6-6 | TRBD2 | CASSYLGLADSYEQYF | TGTGCCAGCAGTTATTTGGGACTAGCGGACTCCTACGAGCAGTACTTC
TRBJ2-7 | few | TRBV30 | TRBD1 | CAWSGIGTGPNEQYF | TGTGCCTGGAGTGGGATAGGGACAGGGCCCAACGAGCAGTACTTC
TRBJ1-6 | . | TRBV27 | . | CASSPFGAGNSPLHF | TGTGCCAGCAGTCCATTCGGTGCTGGTAATTCACCCCTCCACTTT
TRBJ2-4 | . | TRBV18 | . | CASSPSQGSVSGNIQYF | TGTGCCAGCTCACCAAGTCAGGGGAGCGTGTCCGGAAACATTCAGTACTTC
TRBJ2-1 | once | TRBV30 | . | CAWMGSPYNEQFF | TGTGCCTGGATGGGTAGCCCCTACAATGAGCAGTTCTTC
TRBJ2-5 | once | TRBV5-4 | . | CASSLGGRGPQETQYF | TGTGCCAGCAGCTTGGGCGGTAGGGGTCCCCAAGAGACCCAGTACTTC
TRBJ1-1 | few | TRBV2 | TRBD1 | CASSVEAGGNTEAFF | TGTGCCAGCAGTGTGGAGGCAGGGGGAAACACTGAAGCTTTCTTT
TRBJ1-1 | . | TRBV27 | TRBD1 | CASAWTGRTEAFF | TGTGCCAGCGCCTGGACAGGGAGGACTGAAGCTTTCTTT
TRBJ2-1 | . | TRBV5-1 | . | CASSFDNEQFF | TGCGCCAGCAGCTTCGACAATGAGCAGTTCTTC
TRBJ2-2 | . | TRBV27 | . | CASSLLGPGELFF | TGTGCCAGCAGTTTACTAGGTCCCGGGGAGCTGTTTTTT
TRBJ2-7 | few | TRBV7-9 | TRBD1 | CASSATGDEQYF | TGTGCCAGCAGCGCGACAGGGGACGAGCAGTACTTC
TRBJ2-7 | . | TRBV5-3 | TRBD2 | CARGTTGTGSYEQYF | TGTGCCAGAGGGACTACCGGGACTGGCTCCTACGAGCAGTACTTC
TRBJ1-3 | . | TRBV28 | . | CASSPYDSGNTIYF | TGTGCCAGCAGCCCCTACGACTCTGGAAACACCATATATTTT
TRBJ1-6 | few | TRBV30 | . | CAWMAQQGLGSPLHF | TGTGCCTGGATGGCCCAACAGGGCTTAGGGTCACCCCTCCACTTT
TRBJ2-3 | . | TRBV7-8 | TRBD2 | CASSFGLAGAGSDTQYF | TGTGCCAGCAGCTTCGGACTAGCGGGAGCTGGGTCAGATACGCAGTATTTT
TRBJ2-3 | few | TRBV20-1 | TRBD2 | CSARAPGDYYF | TGCAGTGCTAGAGCCCCCGGGGACTACTATTTT
TRBJ2-5 | . | TRBV30 | . | CAWSNGGQETQYF | TGTGCCTGGAGTAACGGAGGACAAGAGACCCAGTACTTC
TRBJ2-5 | . | TRBV10-2 | TRBD2 | CASSSFGGSQETQYF | TGCGCCAGCAGTTCCTTCGGGGGGAGCCAAGAGACCCAGTACTTC